This T cell receptor beta chain was recovered during a study of graft-versus-host responses after intestinal transplantation. Study details: Transplants were multivisceral, liver-intestinal, or isolated intestinal. Each recipient received anti-thymocyte globulin induction, then tacrolimus and steroids for 2 to 4 years. Study findings and constraints: GvH clone levels peaked in circulation, and this peak was associated with early post-transplant HvG declines.

This clone was detected only a few times. What it binds is not known. Only in-frame clones appear in the TCRdb table, and some are missing; sequencing was by immunoSEQ multiplex PCR. The sample consists of almost 85,000 clones, 75% to 95% of them appearing once. Germline V gene sequence: CDR1 SNHLY, CDR2 FYNNEI. V shed 7 bases, J shed 6 bases, and the junction held 6 bases outside the gene matches. The CDR3 extends over 13 amino acids. Source: unstimulated CD4+ T cells sorted from spleen or lymph node cells, taken before intestinal transplant. This chain links TRBV2 with TRBJ1-2; 9 bases match TRBD1. The clonotype was recovered from a human donor who received an intestinal transplant. Written as DNA, the CDR3 is TGTGCCAGCAAGGTACAGGGGGCGCATGGCTACACCTTC. It encodes CASKVQGAHGYTF.